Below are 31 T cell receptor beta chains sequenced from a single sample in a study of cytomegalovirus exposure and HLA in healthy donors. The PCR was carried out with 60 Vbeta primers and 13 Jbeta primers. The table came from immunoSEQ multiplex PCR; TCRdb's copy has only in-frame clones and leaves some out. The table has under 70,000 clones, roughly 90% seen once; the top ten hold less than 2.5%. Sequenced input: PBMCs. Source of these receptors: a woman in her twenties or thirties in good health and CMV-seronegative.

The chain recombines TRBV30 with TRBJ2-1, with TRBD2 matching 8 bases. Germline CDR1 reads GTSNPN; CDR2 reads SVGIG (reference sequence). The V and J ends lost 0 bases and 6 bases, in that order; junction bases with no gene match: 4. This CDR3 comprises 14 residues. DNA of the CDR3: TGTGCCTGGAGTGTGGTAAGCGGGGGCAATGAGCAGTTCTTC. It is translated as CAWSVVSGGNEQFF.

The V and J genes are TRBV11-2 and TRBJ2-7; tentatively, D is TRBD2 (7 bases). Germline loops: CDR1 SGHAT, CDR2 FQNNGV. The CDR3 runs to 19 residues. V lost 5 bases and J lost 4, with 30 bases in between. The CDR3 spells CASSPSRGITGGSFYEQYF. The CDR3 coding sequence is TGTGCCAGCAGCCCTAGTAGGGGGATAACTGGCGGGAGTTTTTACGAGCAGTACTTC.

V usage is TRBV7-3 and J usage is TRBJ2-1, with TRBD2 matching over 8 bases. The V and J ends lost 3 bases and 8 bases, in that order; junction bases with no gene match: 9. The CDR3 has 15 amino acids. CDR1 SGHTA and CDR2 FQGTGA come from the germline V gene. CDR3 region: CASSFLAGEAYEQFF. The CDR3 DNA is TGTGCCAGCAGCTTCCTAGCGGGCGAGGCCTATGAGCAGTTCTTC. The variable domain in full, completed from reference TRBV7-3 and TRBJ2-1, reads GAGVSQTPSNKVTEKGKYVELRCDPISGHTALYWYRQSLGQGPEFLIYFQGTGAADDSGLPNDRFFAVRPEGSVSTLKIQRTERGDSAVYLCASSFLAGEAYEQFFGPGTRLTVL.

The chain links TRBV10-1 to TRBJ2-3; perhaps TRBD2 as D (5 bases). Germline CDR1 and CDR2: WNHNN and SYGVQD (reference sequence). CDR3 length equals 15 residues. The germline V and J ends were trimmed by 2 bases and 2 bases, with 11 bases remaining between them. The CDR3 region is CASSEGLHPTDTQYF. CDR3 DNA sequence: TGCGCCAGCAGTGAGGGACTCCACCCCACAGATACGCAGTATTTT.

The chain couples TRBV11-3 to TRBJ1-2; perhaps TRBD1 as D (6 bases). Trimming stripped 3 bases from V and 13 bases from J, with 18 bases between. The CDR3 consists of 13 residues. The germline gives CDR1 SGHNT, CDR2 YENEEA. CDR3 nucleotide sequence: TGTGCCAGCAGCTTTGAGGGGACAAGGGCTGCCACCTTC. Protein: CASSFEGTRAATF.

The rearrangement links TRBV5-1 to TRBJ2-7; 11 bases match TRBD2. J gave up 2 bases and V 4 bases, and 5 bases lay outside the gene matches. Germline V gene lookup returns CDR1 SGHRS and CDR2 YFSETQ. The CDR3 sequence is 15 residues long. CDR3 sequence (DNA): TGCGCCAGCAGCCTAGGGACTAGCGGCCCCTACGAGCAGTACTTC. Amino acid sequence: CASSLGTSGPYEQYF. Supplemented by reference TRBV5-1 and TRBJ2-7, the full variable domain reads KAGVTQTPRYLIKTRGQQVTLSCSPISGHRSVSWYQQTPGQGLQFLFEYFSETQRNKGNFPGRFSGRQFSNSRSEMNVSTLELGDSALYLCASSLGTSGPYEQYFGPGTRLTVT.

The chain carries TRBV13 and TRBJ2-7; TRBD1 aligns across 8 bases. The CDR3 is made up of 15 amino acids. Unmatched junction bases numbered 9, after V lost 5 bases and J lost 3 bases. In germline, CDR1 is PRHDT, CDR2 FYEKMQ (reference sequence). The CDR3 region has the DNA TGTGCCAGCAGCCAGACGAACAGGGGGAACTACGAGCAGTACTTC. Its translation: CASSQTNRGNYEQYF.

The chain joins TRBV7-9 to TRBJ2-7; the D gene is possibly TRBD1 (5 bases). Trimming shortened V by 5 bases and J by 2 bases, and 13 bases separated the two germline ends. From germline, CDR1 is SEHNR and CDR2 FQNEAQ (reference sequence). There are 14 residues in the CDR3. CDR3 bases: TGTGCCAGCAGCACGCCCTCGGACACCTACGAGCAGTACTTC. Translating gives CASSTPSDTYEQYF.

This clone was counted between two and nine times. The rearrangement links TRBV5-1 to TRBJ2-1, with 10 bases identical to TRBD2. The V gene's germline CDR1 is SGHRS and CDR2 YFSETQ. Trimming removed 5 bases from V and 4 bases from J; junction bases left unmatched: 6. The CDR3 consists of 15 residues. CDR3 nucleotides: TGCGCCAGCAGAACCAGTAGCGGGAGGTACAATGAGCAGTTCTTC. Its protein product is CASRTSSGRYNEQFF.

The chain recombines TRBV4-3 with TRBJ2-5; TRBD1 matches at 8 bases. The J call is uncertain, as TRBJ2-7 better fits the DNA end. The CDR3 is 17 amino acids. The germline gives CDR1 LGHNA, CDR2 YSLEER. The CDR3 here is CASSQGIGQGVSYEQYF. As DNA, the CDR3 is TGCGCCAGCAGCCAGGGAATTGGACAGGGCGTTTCCTACGAGCAGTACTTC.

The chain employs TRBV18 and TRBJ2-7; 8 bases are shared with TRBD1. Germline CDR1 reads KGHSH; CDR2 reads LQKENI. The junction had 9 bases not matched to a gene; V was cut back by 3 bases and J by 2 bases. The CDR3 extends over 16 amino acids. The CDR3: CASSPGPGTGPYEQYF. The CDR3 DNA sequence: TGTGCCAGCTCACCCGGACCCGGGACAGGTCCCTACGAGCAGTACTTC.

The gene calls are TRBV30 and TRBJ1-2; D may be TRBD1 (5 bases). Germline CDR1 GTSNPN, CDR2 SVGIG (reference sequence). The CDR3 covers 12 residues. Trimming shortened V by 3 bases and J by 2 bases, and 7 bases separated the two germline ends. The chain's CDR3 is CAWSGGNYGYTF. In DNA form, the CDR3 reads TGTGCCTGGAGCGGGGGGAACTATGGCTACACCTTC.

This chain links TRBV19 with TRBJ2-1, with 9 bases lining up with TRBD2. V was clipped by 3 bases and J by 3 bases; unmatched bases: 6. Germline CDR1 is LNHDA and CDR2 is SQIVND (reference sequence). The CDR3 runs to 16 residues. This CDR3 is CASSIVAGEFYNEQFF. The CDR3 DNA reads TGTGCCAGTAGTATTGTAGCGGGGGAATTCTACAATGAGCAGTTCTTC. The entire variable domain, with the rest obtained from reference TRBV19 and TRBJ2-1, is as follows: DGGITQSPKYLFRKEGQNVTLSCEQNLNHDAMYWYRQDPGQGLRLIYYSQIVNDFQKGDIAEGYSVSREKKESFPLTVTSAQKNPTAFYLCASSIVAGEFYNEQFFGPGTRLTVL.

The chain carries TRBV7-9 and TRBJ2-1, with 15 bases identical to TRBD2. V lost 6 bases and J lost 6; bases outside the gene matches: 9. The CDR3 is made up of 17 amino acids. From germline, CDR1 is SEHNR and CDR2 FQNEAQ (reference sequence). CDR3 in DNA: TGTGCCAGCAGACGGGGACTAGCGGGAGGTCGGGGCAATGAGCAGTTCTTC. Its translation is CASRRGLAGGRGNEQFF.

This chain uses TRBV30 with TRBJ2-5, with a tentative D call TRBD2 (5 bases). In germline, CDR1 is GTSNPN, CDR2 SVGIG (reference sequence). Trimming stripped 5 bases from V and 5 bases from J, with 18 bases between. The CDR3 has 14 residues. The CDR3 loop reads CAWCRSGTWETQYF. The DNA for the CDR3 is TGTGCCTGGTGCCGTTCGGGAACCTGGGAGACCCAGTACTTC. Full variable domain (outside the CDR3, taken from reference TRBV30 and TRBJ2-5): SQTIHQWPATLVQPVGSPLSLECTVEGTSNPNLYWYRQAAGRGLQLLFYSVGIGQISSEVPQNLSASRPQDRQFILSSKKLLLSDSGFYLCAWCRSGTWETQYFGPGTRLLVL.

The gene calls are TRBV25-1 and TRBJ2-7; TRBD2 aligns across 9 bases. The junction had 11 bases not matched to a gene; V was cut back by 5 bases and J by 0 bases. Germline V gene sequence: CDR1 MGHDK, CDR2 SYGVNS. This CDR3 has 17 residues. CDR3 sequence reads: CASSNYIAGVRSYEQYF. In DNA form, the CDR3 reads TGTGCCAGCAGTAATTACATAGCGGGAGTCCGCTCCTACGAGCAGTACTTC.

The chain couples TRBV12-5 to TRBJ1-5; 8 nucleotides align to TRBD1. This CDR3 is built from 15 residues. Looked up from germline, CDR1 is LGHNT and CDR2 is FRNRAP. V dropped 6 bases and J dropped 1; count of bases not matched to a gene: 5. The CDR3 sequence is CASGATGASNQPQHF. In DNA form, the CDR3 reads TGTGCTAGTGGAGCGACAGGGGCGAGCAATCAGCCCCAGCATTTT.

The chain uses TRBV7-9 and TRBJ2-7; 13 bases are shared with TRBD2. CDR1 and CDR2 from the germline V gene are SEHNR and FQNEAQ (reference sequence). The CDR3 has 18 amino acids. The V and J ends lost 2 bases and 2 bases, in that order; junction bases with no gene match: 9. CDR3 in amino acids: CASSLTGLAGEKAYEQYF. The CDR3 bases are TGTGCCAGCAGCTTAACAGGACTAGCGGGAGAGAAGGCCTACGAGCAGTACTTC.

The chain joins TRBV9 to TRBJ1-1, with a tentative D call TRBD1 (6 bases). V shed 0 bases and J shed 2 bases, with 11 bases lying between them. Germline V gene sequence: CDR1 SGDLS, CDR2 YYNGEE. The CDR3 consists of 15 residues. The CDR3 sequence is CASSVGLGTNTEAFF. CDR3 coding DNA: TGTGCCAGCAGCGTAGGTTTGGGGACAAACACTGAAGCTTTCTTT.

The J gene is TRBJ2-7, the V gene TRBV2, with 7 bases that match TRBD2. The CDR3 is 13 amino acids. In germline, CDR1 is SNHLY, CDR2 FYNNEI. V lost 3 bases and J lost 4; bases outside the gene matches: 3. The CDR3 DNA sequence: TGTGCCAGCAGTGACGGGGGGAAATACGAGCAGTACTTC. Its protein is CASSDGGKYEQYF.

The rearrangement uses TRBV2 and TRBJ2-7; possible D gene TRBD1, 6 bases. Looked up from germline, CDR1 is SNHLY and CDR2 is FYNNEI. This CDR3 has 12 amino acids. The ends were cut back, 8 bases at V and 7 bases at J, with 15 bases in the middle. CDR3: CASSGHLQEQYF. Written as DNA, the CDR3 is TGTGCCAGCTCGGGACACCTCCAAGAGCAGTACTTC.

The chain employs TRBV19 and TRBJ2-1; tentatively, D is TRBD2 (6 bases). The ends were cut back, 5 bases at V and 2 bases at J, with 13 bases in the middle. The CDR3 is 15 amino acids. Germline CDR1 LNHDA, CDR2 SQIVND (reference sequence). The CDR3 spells CASSPRAGPYNEQFF. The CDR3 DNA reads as TGTGCCAGTAGTCCCCGGGCGGGACCCTACAATGAGCAGTTCTTC.

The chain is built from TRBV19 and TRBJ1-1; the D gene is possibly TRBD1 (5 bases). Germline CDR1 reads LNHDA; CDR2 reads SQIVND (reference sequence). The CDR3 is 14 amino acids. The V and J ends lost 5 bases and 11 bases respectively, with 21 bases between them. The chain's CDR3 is CASSVNGAFRGAFF. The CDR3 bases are TGTGCCAGTAGTGTCAACGGGGCGTTCCGGGGGGCTTTCTTT.

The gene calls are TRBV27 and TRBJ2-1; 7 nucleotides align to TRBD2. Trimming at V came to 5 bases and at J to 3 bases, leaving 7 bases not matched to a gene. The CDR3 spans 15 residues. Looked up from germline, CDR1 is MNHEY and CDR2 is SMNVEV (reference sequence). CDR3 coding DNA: TGTGCCAGCAGTCAAAGGACTAGTTTCTACAATGAGCAGTTCTTC. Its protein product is CASSQRTSFYNEQFF.

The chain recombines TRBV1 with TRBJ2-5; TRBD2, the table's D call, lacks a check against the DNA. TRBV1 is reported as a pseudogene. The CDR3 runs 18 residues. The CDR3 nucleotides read TGCACCAGCAGCCAAGGACTAGCGGGGGGCCCAATCCAAGAGACCCAGTACTTC. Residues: CTSSQGLAGGPIQETQYF.

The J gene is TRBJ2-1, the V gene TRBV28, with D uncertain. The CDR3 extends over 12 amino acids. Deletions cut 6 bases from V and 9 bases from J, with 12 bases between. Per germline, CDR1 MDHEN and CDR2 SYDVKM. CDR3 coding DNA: TGTGCCAGCAGCCTTCGGTCCACTGAGCAGTTCTTC. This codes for CASSLRSTEQFF. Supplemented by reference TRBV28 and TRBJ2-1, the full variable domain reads DVKVTQSSRYLVKRTGEKVFLECVQDMDHENMFWYRQDPGLGLRLIYFSYDVKMKEKGDIPEGYSVSREKKERFSLILESASTNQTSMYLCASSLRSTEQFFGPGTRLTVL.

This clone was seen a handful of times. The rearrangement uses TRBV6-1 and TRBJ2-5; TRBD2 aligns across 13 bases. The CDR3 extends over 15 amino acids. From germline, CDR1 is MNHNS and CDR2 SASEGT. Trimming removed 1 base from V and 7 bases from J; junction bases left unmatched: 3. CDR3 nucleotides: TGTGCCAGCAGTGAAGGGACTAGCGGGAGCTGGACCCAGTACTTC. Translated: CASSEGTSGSWTQYF.

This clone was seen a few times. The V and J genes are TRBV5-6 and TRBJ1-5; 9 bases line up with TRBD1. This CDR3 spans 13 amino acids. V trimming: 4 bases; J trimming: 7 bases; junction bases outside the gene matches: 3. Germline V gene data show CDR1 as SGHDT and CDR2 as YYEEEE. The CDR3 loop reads CASSRTGDQPQHF. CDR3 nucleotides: TGTGCCAGCAGCAGGACAGGGGACCAGCCCCAGCATTTT.

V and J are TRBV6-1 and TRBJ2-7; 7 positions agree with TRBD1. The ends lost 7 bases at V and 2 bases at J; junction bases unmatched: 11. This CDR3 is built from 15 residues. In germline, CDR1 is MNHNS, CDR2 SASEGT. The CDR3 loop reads CASKKSGTDPYEQYF. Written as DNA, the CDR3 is TGTGCCAGCAAGAAATCCGGGACAGACCCCTACGAGCAGTACTTC.

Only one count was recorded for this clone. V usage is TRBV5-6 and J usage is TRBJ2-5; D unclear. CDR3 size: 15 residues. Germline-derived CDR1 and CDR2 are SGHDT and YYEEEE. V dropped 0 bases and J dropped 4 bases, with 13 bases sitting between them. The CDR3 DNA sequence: TGTGCCAGCAGCTTGGCCTCGATGAGAAGAGAGACCCAGTACTTC. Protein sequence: CASSLASMRRETQYF.

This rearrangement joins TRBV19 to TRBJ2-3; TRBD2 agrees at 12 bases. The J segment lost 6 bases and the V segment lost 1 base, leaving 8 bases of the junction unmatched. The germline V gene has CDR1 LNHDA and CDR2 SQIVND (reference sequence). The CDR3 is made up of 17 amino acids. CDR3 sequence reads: CASSIGPSGRAADTQYF. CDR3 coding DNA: TGTGCCAGTAGTATAGGTCCTAGCGGGAGGGCCGCGGATACGCAGTATTTT.